These 8 T cell receptor beta chains were sequenced from one sample in a study of blood T cell repertoires in COVID-19. The repertoire was sequenced with immunoSEQ multiplex PCR; TCRdb's copy has only in-frame clones and lacks some. The table has roughly 360,000 clones, roughly 87% seen once. The sequencing input was PBMCs or T cells enriched from blood (not recorded which). The receptors originated from a woman in her forties or fifties who had recovered from COVID-19.

J is TRBJ2-2 and V is TRBV11-2; the D gene is possibly TRBD2 (6 bases). The CDR3 sequence is 15 residues long. Germline V gene sequence: CDR1 SGHAT, CDR2 FQNNGV. Trimming took 3 bases from V and 6 from J, leaving 14 bases between them. Written as DNA, the CDR3 is TGTGCCAGCAGCTTTGGAGGGAGGACCGCCGGGGAGCTGTTTTTT. This codes for CASSFGGRTAGELFF.

The J gene is TRBJ2-1, the V gene TRBV7-2; 9 nucleotides line up with TRBD1. Trimming at V came to 5 bases and at J to 1 base, leaving 3 bases not matched to a gene. Per the germline V gene, CDR1 is SGHTA and CDR2 is FQGNSA. The CDR3 covers 15 residues. In nucleotides, the CDR3 is TGTGCCAGCAGCGACGACAGGGGGTCCTACAATGAGCAGTTCTTC. It is translated as CASSDDRGSYNEQFF.

This clone was seen once. This chain joins TRBV6-5 and TRBJ2-3; a weak D match, TRBD1 (6 bases). The germline gives CDR1 MNHEY, CDR2 SVGAGI. The ends were cut back, 6 bases at V and 5 bases at J, with 15 bases in the middle. This CDR3 has 14 residues. The CDR3 loop is CASRLTGNQDTQYF. CDR3 coding DNA: TGTGCCAGCAGATTAACAGGGAATCAAGATACGCAGTATTTT.

A single count supports this clone. The gene calls are TRBV7-9 and TRBJ2-1; possible D gene TRBD2, 6 bases. Trimming stripped 4 bases from V and 8 bases from J, with 15 bases between. The CDR3 is made up of 14 amino acids. Germline V gene data show CDR1 as SEHNR and CDR2 as FQNEAQ (reference sequence). The CDR3 here is CASSSGTQGDEQFF. The DNA of the CDR3 is TGTGCCAGCAGCTCCGGGACTCAAGGCGATGAGCAGTTCTTC.

This rearrangement joins TRBV5-1 to TRBJ2-1, with 7 bases aligning to TRBD2. This CDR3 comprises 15 residues. Germline CDR1 reads SGHRS; CDR2 reads YFSETQ. Trimming cost V 4 bases and J 3 bases; bases outside gene matches: 7. CDR3 sequence reads: CASSESAGDYNEQFF. In DNA, the CDR3 is TGCGCCAGCAGCGAGAGTGCGGGAGACTACAATGAGCAGTTCTTC.

The chain couples TRBV18 to TRBJ1-5, with 8 positions matching TRBD1. Germline lookup yields CDR1 KGHSH and CDR2 LQKENI. This CDR3 is 16 amino acids long. V was clipped by 6 bases and J by 4 bases; unmatched bases: 11. The CDR3 bases are TGTGCCAGCTCTCTCACGGGACAGGTACCGAATCAGCCCCAGCATTTT. This codes for CASSLTGQVPNQPQHF.

The chain links TRBV6-2 or TRBV6-3 to TRBJ1-1, with TRBD1 as a possible D gene (6 bases). The CDR3 consists of 16 residues. In germline, CDR1 is MNHEY, CDR2 SVGEGT. V lost 2 bases, J lost 1 base, and 14 bases lay in between. The CDR3 is CASSYTTGHPNTEAFF. The DNA for the CDR3 is TGTGCCAGCAGTTACACTACAGGGCACCCGAACACTGAAGCTTTCTTT.

CDR3 DNA sequence: TGTGCCAGCAGCTTAGCGCCCAGGGGGATCACTGAAGCTTTCTTT. It is translated as CASSLAPRGITEAFF. This chain uses TRBV7-2 with TRBJ1-1; TRBD1 matches at 7 bases. Germline CDR1 SGHTA, CDR2 FQGNSA. V was pared by 0 bases and J by 4 bases, with 5 bases of the junction left unmatched. The CDR3 runs to 15 residues. The full variable domain, its missing parts supplied by reference TRBV7-2 and TRBJ1-1, is GAGVSQSPSNKVTEKGKDVELRCDPISGHTALYWYRQSLGQGLEFLIYFQGNSAPDKSGLPSDRFSAERTGGSVSTLTIQRTQQEDSAVYLCASSLAPRGITEAFFGQGTRLTVV.